This T cell receptor beta chain comes out of a study of shared clonotypes between healthy human individuals. Per germline, CDR1 MGHDK and CDR2 SYGVNS. Losses at the gene ends were 5 bases for V and 4 bases for J; bases not matched to a gene: 7. The CDR3 covers 16 residues. Some clones are missing from TCRdb's copy, which holds only in-frame ones; the method was immunoSEQ multiplex PCR. The repertoire holds roughly 530,000 clones, with 90% to 96% as singletons. V and J are TRBV25-1 and TRBJ2-2; 10 bases are shared with TRBD2. The TCR was taken from a woman aged 25 to 39 in good health. Sequencing input: naive CD4+ T cells sorted from blood. Subset denoted: CD45RA+ positively selected. As DNA, the CDR3 is TGTGCCAGCAGTCTTCCTAGCGGGAGAGGCACCGGGGAGCTGTTTTTT. This sequence encodes CASSLPSGRGTGELFF. The variable domain in full, completed from reference TRBV25-1 and TRBJ2-2, reads EADIYQTPRYLVIGTGKKITLECSQTMGHDKMYWYQQDPGMELHLIHYSYGVNSTEKGDLSSESTVSRIRTEHFPLTLESARPSHTSQYLCASSLPSGRGTGELFFGEGSRLTVL.